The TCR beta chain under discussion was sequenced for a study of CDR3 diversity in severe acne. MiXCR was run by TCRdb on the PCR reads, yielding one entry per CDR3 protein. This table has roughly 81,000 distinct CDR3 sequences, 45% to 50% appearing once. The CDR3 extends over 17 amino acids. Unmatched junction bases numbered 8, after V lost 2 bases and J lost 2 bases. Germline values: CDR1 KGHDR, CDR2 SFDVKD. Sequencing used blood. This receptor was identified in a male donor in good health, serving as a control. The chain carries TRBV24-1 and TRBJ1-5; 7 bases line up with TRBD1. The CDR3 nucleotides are TGTGCCACCAGTGATTCCAGGGGGACCTGGGGCAATCAGCCCCAGCATTTT. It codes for CATSDSRGTWGNQPQHF.